Listed below are T cell receptor beta chains from one sample, sequenced in a study of blood T cell repertoires in COVID-19. TCRdb's table, derived via immunoSEQ multiplex PCR, lists solely in-frame clones and lacks some. The top ten clones hold about 5.3% of a sample with roughly 160,000 clones, approximately 91% of them seen once. Material for sequencing was peripheral blood. These receptor sequences come from a man between 18 and 35 years old with COVID-19, enrolled during active disease. CDR3s include the opening cysteine and the closing phenylalanine or tryptophan. A D gene is named only where the DNA matches it firmly. The size of a clone is reported for some rows only, either as once, few or many, or as a class for expanded clones.

cdr3_aa: CASSYSGLAASYEQYF
cdr3_nt: TGTGCCAGCAGTTACTCGGGACTAGCGGCGTCCTACGAGCAGTACTTC
v_call: TRBV6-5
j_call: TRBJ2-7
clone_size: -
d_call: TRBD2

cdr3_aa: CASGPGVGETQYF
cdr3_nt: TGTGCCAGCGGACCGGGAGTGGGAGAGACCCAGTACTTC
v_call: TRBV7-9
j_call: TRBJ2-5
clone_size: -
d_call: -

cdr3_aa: CASSPPPDRAYGYTF
cdr3_nt: TGTGCCAGCAGCCCCCCCCCGGACAGGGCCTATGGCTACACCTTC
v_call: TRBV3-1/TRBV3-2
j_call: TRBJ1-2
clone_size: -
d_call: TRBD1

cdr3_aa: CASSRGQTPSAYEQYF
cdr3_nt: TGTGCCAGCAGCCGCGGACAGACCCCCAGTGCCTACGAGCAGTACTTC
v_call: TRBV7-9
j_call: TRBJ2-7
clone_size: -
d_call: -

cdr3_aa: CASGDRGTQPQHF
cdr3_nt: TGTGCCAGCGGGGACAGGGGGACGCAGCCCCAGCATTTT
v_call: TRBV28
j_call: TRBJ1-5
clone_size: -
d_call: TRBD1

cdr3_aa: CASSEGGSSYEQYF
cdr3_nt: TGCGCCAGCAGTGAGGGAGGGTCCTCCTACGAGCAGTACTTC
v_call: TRBV10-1
j_call: TRBJ2-7
clone_size: -
d_call: -

cdr3_aa: CAWSAERNTEAFF
cdr3_nt: TGTGCCTGGAGTGCGGAGAGGAACACTGAAGCTTTCTTT
v_call: TRBV30
j_call: TRBJ1-1
clone_size: -
d_call: -

cdr3_aa: CASSLDGLADYEQYF
cdr3_nt: TGTGCCAGCAGCTTAGACGGACTAGCGGACTACGAGCAGTACTTC
v_call: TRBV11-2
j_call: TRBJ2-7
clone_size: -
d_call: TRBD2

cdr3_aa: CASSPLGAGNTIYF
cdr3_nt: TGTGCCAGCAGTCCATTGGGGGCCGGAAACACCATATATTTT
v_call: TRBV28
j_call: TRBJ1-3
clone_size: -
d_call: -

cdr3_aa: CATSRGGLSDQPQHF
cdr3_nt: TGTGCCACCAGCAGAGGTGGACTATCGGATCAGCCCCAGCATTTT
v_call: TRBV15
j_call: TRBJ1-5
clone_size: -
d_call: -

cdr3_aa: CASSHTTGHNSPLHF
cdr3_nt: TGCGCCAGCAGCCATACGACAGGCCATAATTCACCCCTCCACTTT
v_call: TRBV4-3
j_call: TRBJ1-6
clone_size: once
d_call: -